The 12 T cell receptor beta chains below all came from one sample that was sequenced in a study of T cell responses to AZD1222 COVID-19 vaccine. Clones were read by immunoSEQ multiplex PCR, and TCRdb kept only the in-frame ones, dropping some. The profile shows 150,000 or so clones, 80% to 95% of them singletons. The sample was peripheral blood, taken 28 days after the second AZD1222 dose. These receptors were taken from an adult who received the AZD1222 COVID-19 vaccine.

DNA of the CDR3: TGTGCCAGCAGCTTAGGGGCTGGAAACACCATATATTTT. It codes for CASSLGAGNTIYF. This chain joins TRBV7-2 and TRBJ1-3, with D unresolved. V was pared by 1 base and J by 2 bases, with 3 bases between. Germline values: CDR1 SGHTA, CDR2 FQGNSA. CDR3 length: 13 residues.

V gene TRBV7-6 combines with J gene TRBJ2-2; TRBD1 is a possible D gene (5 bases). V lost 2 bases and J 5 bases, leaving 15 bases between the germline ends. The germline gives CDR1 SGHVS, CDR2 FNYEAQ. CDR3 size: 16 residues. The CDR3 is CASSLPPGKGTGELFF. The CDR3 DNA is TGTGCCAGCAGCTTACCCCCAGGGAAGGGAACCGGGGAGCTGTTTTTT.

This clone showed up just once. The rearrangement links TRBV7-2 to TRBJ1-6; D gene unclear. Trimming pared 2 bases from V and 10 bases from J, leaving 9 bases between. The CDR3 consists of 13 residues. CDR1 is SGHTA and CDR2 is FQGNSA in the germline V gene. CDR3 in amino acids: CASSLFWGSPLHF. The CDR3 DNA is TGTGCCAGCAGCTTATTTTGGGGATCACCCCTCCACTTT.

The genes are TRBV9 and TRBJ2-2; D perhaps matches TRBD2 (6 bases). Germline-derived CDR1 and CDR2 are SGDLS and YYNGEE. V was trimmed by 2 bases and J by 2 bases, leaving 13 bases between them. The CDR3 runs 16 residues. In nucleotides, the CDR3 is TGTGCCAGCAGCGTGTGGGCTAGCGTAAACACCGGGGAGCTGTTTTTT. This gives the protein CASSVWASVNTGELFF.

V and J are TRBV3-1 (or the pseudogene TRBV3-2) and TRBJ1-2, with TRBD1 matching 7 bases. Germline CDR1 is LGHDT and CDR2 is YNNKEL (reference sequence). Trimming removed 2 bases from V and 5 bases from J; junction bases left unmatched: 5. The CDR3 runs to 14 residues. CDR3 sequence: CASSQTAGGYGYTF. In DNA form, the CDR3 reads TGTGCCAGCAGCCAAACCGCAGGGGGGTATGGCTACACCTTC.

V gene TRBV20-1 combines with J gene TRBJ1-6; no clear D gene. This CDR3 comprises 14 residues. V lost 3 bases and J lost 2, with 8 bases in between. Looked up from germline, CDR1 is DFQATT and CDR2 is SNEGSKA (reference sequence). The CDR3 sequence: CSASLTTYNSPLHF. The CDR3 nucleotides read TGCAGTGCTAGTTTAACAACCTATAATTCACCCCTCCACTTT.

CDR3 region: CASNPLGQGGNYGYTF. The CDR3 region has the DNA TGTGCCAGCAACCCTCTAGGGCAGGGGGGGAACTATGGCTACACCTTC. J is TRBJ1-2 and V is TRBV12-1. TRBV12-1 represents a pseudogene. The CDR3 runs 16 residues.

The chain carries TRBV11-2 and TRBJ2-7; D is tentatively TRBD1 or TRBD2 (5 bases each). The CDR3 runs to 17 residues. Trimming stripped 2 bases from V and 1 base from J, with 18 bases between. The germline CDR1 and CDR2 sequences are SGHAT and FQNNGV. CDR3 sequence: CASSLWGTGGVSYEQYF. The DNA for the CDR3 is TGTGCCAGCAGCTTATGGGGAACAGGAGGAGTTTCCTACGAGCAGTACTTC.

Here the CDR3 reads CASSQAAIAGLNEQFF. The CDR3 DNA is TGTGCCAGCAGCCAAGCAGCTATAGCGGGCCTCAATGAGCAGTTCTTC. The rearrangement links TRBV3-1 (or the pseudogene TRBV3-2) to TRBJ2-1, with 7 nucleotides matching TRBD2. Trimming at V came to 1 base and at J to 6 bases, leaving 9 bases not matched to a gene. Per germline, CDR1 LGHDT and CDR2 YNNKEL (reference sequence). This CDR3 contains 16 residues.

The rearrangement links TRBV10-3 to TRBJ2-5; 9 bases agree with TRBD1. TRBJ2-7 explains the end of the DNA better; the J call may be wrong. Germline V lookup: CDR1 ENHRY, CDR2 SYGVKD. This CDR3 comprises 13 residues. The CDR3 DNA follows: TGTGCCATCACCCGGACAGGGGCGTACGAGCAGTACTTC. Its protein is CAITRTGAYEQYF.

This clone appeared a few times. This chain links TRBV5-4 with TRBJ2-6; 13 nucleotides align to TRBD2. The CDR3 runs to 18 residues. Germline V gene data show CDR1 as SGHNT and CDR2 as YYREEE (reference sequence). The V segment lost 4 bases and the J segment 8 bases; nucleotides outside the gene matches: 12. The CDR3 spells CASSGGLAGPAGTNVLTF. DNA of the CDR3: TGTGCCAGCAGCGGGGGACTAGCGGGACCTGCAGGGACCAACGTCCTGACTTTC.

The chain links TRBV5-6 to TRBJ1-4, with 7 bases fitting TRBD1. In germline, CDR1 is SGHDT, CDR2 YYEEEE. J gave up 0 bases and V 4 bases, and 3 bases lay outside the gene matches. The CDR3 is 15 amino acids. CDR3 protein: CASSQTGTTNEKLFF. The CDR3 DNA is TGTGCCAGCAGCCAGACAGGGACAACTAATGAAAAACTGTTTTTT. The full variable domain, its missing parts supplied by reference TRBV5-6 and TRBJ1-4, is DAGVTQSPTHLIKTRGQQVTLRCSPKSGHDTVSWYQQALGQGPQFIFQYYEEEERQRGNFPDRFSGHQFPNYSSELNVNALLLGDSALYLCASSQTGTTNEKLFFGSGTQLSVL.